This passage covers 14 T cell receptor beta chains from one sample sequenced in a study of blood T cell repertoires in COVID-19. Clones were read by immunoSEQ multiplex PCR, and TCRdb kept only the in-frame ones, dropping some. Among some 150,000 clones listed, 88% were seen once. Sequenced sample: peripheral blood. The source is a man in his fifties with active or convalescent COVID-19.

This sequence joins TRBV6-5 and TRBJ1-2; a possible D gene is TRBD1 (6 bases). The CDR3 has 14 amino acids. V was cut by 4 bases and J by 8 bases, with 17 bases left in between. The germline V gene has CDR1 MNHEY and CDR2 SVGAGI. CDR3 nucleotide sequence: TGTGCCAGCAGTTTCCTAGGGGGAAGGGACGGCTACACCTTC. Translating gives CASSFLGGRDGYTF.

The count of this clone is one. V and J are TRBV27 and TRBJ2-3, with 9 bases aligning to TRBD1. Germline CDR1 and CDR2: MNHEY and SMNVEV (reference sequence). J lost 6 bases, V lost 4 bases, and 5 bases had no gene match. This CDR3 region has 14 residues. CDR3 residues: CASSSDRGTDTQYF. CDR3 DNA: TGTGCCAGCAGTTCGGACAGGGGAACGGATACGCAGTATTTT.

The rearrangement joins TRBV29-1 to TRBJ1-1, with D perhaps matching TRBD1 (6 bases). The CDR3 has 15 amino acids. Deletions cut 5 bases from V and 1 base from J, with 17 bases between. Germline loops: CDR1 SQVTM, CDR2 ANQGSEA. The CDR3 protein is CSVLSPDRQNTEAFF. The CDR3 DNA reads TGCAGCGTTCTCTCGCCTGACAGGCAGAACACTGAAGCTTTCTTT.

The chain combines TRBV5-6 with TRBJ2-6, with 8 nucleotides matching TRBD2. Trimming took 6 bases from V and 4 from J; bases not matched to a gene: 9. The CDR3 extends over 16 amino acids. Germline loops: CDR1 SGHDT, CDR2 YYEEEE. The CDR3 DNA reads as TGTGCCAGCACCGAAGCGGGAGCGGCCGGGGCCAACGTCCTGACTTTC. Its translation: CASTEAGAAGANVLTF.

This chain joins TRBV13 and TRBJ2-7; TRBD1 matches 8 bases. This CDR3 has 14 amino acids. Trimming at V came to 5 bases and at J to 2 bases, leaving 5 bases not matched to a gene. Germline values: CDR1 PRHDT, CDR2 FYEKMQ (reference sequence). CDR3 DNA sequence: TGTGCCAGCAGCACCGACAGGGGTGCCTACGAGCAGTACTTC. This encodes CASSTDRGAYEQYF.

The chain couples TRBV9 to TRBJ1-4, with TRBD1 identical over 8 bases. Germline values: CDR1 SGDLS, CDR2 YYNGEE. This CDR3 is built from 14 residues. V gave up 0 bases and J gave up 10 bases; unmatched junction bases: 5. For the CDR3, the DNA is TGTGCCAGCAGCGTAGGGACAGGGAAAGGAAAACTGTTTTTT. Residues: CASSVGTGKGKLFF.

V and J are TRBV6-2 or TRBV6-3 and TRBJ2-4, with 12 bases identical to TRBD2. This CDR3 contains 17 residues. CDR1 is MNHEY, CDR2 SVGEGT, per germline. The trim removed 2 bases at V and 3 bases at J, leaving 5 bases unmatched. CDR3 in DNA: TGTGCCAGCAGTTACCCCGGACTAGCGGGGCACAAAAACATTCAGTACTTC. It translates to CASSYPGLAGHKNIQYF.

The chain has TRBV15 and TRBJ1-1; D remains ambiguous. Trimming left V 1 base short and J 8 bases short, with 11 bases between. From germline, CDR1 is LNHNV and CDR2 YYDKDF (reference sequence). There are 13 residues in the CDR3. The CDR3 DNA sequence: TGTGCCACCAGCAGAGCAACGGGGTCCGAAGCTTTCTTT. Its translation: CATSRATGSEAFF.

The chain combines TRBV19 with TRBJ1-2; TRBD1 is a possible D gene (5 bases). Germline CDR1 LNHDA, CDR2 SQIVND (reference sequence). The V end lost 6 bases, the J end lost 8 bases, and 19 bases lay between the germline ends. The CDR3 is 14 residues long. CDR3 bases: TGTGCCAGTAGCCATGGGGTATCCAGGGCCGGCTACACCTTC. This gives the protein CASSHGVSRAGYTF. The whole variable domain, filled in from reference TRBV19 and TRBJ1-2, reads DGGITQSPKYLFRKEGQNVTLSCEQNLNHDAMYWYRQDPGQGLRLIYYSQIVNDFQKGDIAEGYSVSREKKESFPLTVTSAQKNPTAFYLCASSHGVSRAGYTFGSGTRLTVV.

The CDR3 nucleotides are TGTGCCAGTTGTTCTCTAGCGGGTGGTATTGAGCAGTTCTTC. It codes for CASCSLAGGIEQFF. The V gene is TRBV19, the J gene TRBJ2-1, with TRBD2 matching 8 bases. V lost 8 bases to trimming and J lost 9 bases; unmatched junction nucleotides: 12. The V gene's germline CDR1 is LNHDA and CDR2 SQIVND (reference sequence). CDR3 length: 14 residues.

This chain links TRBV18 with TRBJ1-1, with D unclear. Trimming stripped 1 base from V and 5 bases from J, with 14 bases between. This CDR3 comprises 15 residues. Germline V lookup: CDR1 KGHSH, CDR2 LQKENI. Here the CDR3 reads CASSPRTPPRTEAFF. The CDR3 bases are TGTGCCAGCTCACCACGCACTCCCCCGAGGACTGAAGCTTTCTTT. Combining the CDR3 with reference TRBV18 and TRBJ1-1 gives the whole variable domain NAGVMQNPRHLVRRRGQEARLRCSPMKGHSHVYWYRQLPEEGLKFMVYLQKENIIDESGMPKERFSAEFPKEGPSILRIQQVVRGDSAAYFCASSPRTPPRTEAFFGQGTRLTVV.

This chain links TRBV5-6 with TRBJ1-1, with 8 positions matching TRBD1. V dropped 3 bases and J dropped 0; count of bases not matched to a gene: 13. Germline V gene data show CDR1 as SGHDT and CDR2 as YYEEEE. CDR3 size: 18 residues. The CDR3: CASSWRSGQGKMNTEAFF. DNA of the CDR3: TGTGCCAGCAGCTGGCGGTCCGGACAGGGCAAAATGAACACTGAAGCTTTCTTT.

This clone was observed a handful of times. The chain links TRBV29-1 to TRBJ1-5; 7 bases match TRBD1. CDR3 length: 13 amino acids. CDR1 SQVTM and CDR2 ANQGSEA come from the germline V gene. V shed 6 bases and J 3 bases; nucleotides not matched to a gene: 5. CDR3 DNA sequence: TGCAGCGTGGAGGGACAGCCCAATCAGCCCCAGCATTTT. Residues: CSVEGQPNQPQHF.

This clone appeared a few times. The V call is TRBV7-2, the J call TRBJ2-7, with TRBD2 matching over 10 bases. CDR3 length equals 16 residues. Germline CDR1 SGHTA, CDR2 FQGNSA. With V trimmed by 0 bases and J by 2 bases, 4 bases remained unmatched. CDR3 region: CASSLAGTSVPYEQYF. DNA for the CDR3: TGTGCCAGCAGCTTAGCGGGGACTAGCGTCCCCTACGAGCAGTACTTC. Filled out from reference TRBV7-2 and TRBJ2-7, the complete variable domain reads GAGVSQSPSNKVTEKGKDVELRCDPISGHTALYWYRQSLGQGLEFLIYFQGNSAPDKSGLPSDRFSAERTGGSVSTLTIQRTQQEDSAVYLCASSLAGTSVPYEQYFGPGTRLTVT.